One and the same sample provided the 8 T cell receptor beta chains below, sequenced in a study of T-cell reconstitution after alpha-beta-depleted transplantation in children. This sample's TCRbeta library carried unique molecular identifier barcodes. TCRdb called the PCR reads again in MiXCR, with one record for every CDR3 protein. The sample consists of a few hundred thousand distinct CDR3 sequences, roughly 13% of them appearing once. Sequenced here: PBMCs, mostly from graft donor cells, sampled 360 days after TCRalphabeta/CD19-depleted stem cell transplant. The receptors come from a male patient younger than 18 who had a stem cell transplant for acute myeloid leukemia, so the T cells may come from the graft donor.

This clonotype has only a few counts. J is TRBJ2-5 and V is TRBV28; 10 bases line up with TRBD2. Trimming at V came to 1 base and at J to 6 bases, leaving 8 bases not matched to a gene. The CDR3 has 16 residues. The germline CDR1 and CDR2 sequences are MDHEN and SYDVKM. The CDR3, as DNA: TGTGCCAGCAGTTTATTGGCTAGCGGGAGCAGTAAGACCCAGTACTTC. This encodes CASSLLASGSSKTQYF. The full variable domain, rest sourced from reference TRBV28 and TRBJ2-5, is DVKVTQSSRYLVKRTGEKVFLECVQDMDHENMFWYRQDPGLGLRLIYFSYDVKMKEKGDIPEGYSVSREKKERFSLILESASTNQTSMYLCASSLLASGSSKTQYFGPGTRLLVL.

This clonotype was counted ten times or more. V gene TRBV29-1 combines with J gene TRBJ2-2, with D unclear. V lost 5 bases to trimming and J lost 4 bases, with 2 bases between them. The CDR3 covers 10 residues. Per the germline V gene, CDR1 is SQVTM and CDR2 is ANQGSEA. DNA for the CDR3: TGCAGCGTTCCCACCGGGGAGCTGTTTTTT. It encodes CSVPTGELFF.

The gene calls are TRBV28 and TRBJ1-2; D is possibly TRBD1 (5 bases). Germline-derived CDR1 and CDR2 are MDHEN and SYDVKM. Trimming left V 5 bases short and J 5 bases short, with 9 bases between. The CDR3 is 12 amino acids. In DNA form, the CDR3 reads TGTGCCAGCAGTGGGACCTCTTATGGCTACACCTTC. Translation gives CASSGTSYGYTF.

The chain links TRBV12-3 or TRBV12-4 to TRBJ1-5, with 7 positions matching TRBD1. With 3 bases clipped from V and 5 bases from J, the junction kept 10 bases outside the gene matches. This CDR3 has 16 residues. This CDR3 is CASSFRMVRGDQPQHF. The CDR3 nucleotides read TGTGCCAGCAGTTTCCGGATGGTCAGGGGGGATCAGCCCCAGCATTTT.

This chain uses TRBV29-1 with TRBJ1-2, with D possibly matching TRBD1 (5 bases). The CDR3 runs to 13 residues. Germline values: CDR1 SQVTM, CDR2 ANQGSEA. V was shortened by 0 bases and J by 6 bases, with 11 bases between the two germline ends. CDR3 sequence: CSVEDQGSDGYTF. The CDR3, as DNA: TGCAGCGTTGAAGATCAGGGCTCGGATGGCTACACCTTC.

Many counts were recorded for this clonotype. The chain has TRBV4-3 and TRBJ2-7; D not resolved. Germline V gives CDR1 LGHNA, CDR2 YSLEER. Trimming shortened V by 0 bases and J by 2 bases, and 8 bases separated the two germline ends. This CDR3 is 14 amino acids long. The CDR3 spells CASSQDPRTYEQYF. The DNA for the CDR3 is TGCGCCAGCAGCCAAGACCCGAGAACCTACGAGCAGTACTTC.

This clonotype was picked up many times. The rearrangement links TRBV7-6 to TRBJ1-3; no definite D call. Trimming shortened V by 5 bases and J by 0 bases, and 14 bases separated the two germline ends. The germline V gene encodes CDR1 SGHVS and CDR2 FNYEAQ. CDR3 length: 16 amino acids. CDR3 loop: CASSIYGPLSGNTIYF. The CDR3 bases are TGTGCCAGCAGCATTTACGGGCCTCTCTCTGGAAACACCATATATTTT.

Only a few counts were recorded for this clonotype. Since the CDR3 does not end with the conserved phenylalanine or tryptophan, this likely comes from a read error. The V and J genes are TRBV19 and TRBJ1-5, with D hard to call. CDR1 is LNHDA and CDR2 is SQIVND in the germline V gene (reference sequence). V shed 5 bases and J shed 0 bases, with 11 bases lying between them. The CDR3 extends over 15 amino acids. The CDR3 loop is CASSLRKLSNQPQHL. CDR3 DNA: TGTGCCAGTAGTCTAAGGAAACTTAGCAATCAGCCCCAGCATTTG.